The 5 T cell receptor beta chains reported below all come from one sample, sequenced in a study of blood T cell repertoires in COVID-19. The repertoire was sequenced with immunoSEQ multiplex PCR; TCRdb's copy has only in-frame clones and lacks some. Among about 130,000 clones listed, approximately 81% were seen once. The sample comprised peripheral blood. These receptor sequences come from a man aged 40-49 years with active or convalescent COVID-19.

The rearrangement joins TRBV29-1 to TRBJ2-5, with TRBD1 matching 10 bases. The germline V gene has CDR1 SQVTM and CDR2 ANQGSEA. The J segment lost 6 bases and the V segment lost 7 bases, leaving 5 bases of the junction unmatched. CDR3 length: 12 amino acids. CDR3 amino acids: CSGGQGLKTQYF. Written as DNA, the CDR3 is TGCAGCGGGGGACAGGGGCTGAAGACCCAGTACTTC.

This clone was seen repeatedly, ten times or more. The sample has other DNA sequences that encode this CDR3 too. The gene calls are TRBV10-1 and TRBJ1-2, with TRBD1 as a possible D gene (5 bases). V was shortened by 0 bases and J by 5 bases, with 7 bases between the two germline ends. The germline V gene encodes CDR1 WNHNN and CDR2 SYGVQD (reference sequence). The CDR3 is made up of 13 amino acids. The CDR3 nucleotides are TGCGCCAGCAGTGAGTCGCAGGGATATGGCTACACCTTC. Its protein is CASSESQGYGYTF.

The CDR3 protein is CASSRGGMGNQPQHF. CDR3 bases: TGTGCCAGCAGCCGAGGGGGAATGGGCAATCAGCCCCAGCATTTT. This chain uses TRBV7-9 with TRBJ1-5, with a possible D match to TRBD1 (6 bases). The V and J ends lost 5 bases and 2 bases respectively, with 13 bases between them. Germline loops: CDR1 SEHNR, CDR2 FQNEAQ (reference sequence). The CDR3 length is 15 residues.

V gene TRBV4-1 combines with J gene TRBJ2-7, with D tentatively TRBD2 (5 bases). The ends were cut back, 4 bases at V and 7 bases at J, with 14 bases in the middle. The germline gives CDR1 MGHRA, CDR2 YSYEKL. This CDR3 is 13 amino acids long. CDR3: CASSRELEREQYF. The CDR3 DNA reads TGCGCCAGCAGCCGAGAACTAGAGAGGGAGCAGTACTTC.

This clone was recorded only once. This rearrangement joins TRBV12-2 to TRBJ1-2; whether TRBD1, the table's D call, matches the DNA was not checked. TRBV12-2 is annotated as a pseudogene. The CDR3 is 12 amino acids. CDR3: CARRQGNYGYTF. The CDR3, as DNA: TGTGCAAGAAGACAGGGGAACTATGGCTACACCTTC.